This TCR beta chain comes out of a study of early stage breast cancer tumors. Whole-study results and caveats: Functional markers like CD4, CD8 and FOXP3 were missed in bulk sequencing.

Assay used: immunoSEQ multiplex PCR; TCRdb lists only in-frame clones, some missing. The table has fewer than 30,000 clones, roughly 55% seen once. Comments on this clone: The antigen remains unidentified.

The sequenced sample consisted of breast tumor tissue. This TCR came from a person aged 45 to 59 with breast cancer.

DNA of the CDR3: TGCGCCAGCAGCTTGGACACAGGGTCTGGAAACACCATATATTTT. It is translated as CASSLDTGSGNTIYF. The V and J genes are TRBV5-1 and TRBJ1-3; tentative D call: TRBD1 (6 bases). Deletions cut 0 bases from V and 1 base from J, with 8 bases between. The CDR3 is made up of 15 amino acids. Germline V gene sequence: CDR1 SGHRS, CDR2 YFSETQ.